Listed here are 25 T cell receptor beta chains from one sample, sequenced in a study of T cell responses to AZD1222 COVID-19 vaccine. Produced via immunoSEQ multiplex PCR; TCRdb's table is partial and in-frame only. The sample yields fewer than 120,000 clones, around 93% seen once. The source material was peripheral blood, sampled 28 days after the second AZD1222 dose. The receptors here all came from an adult who received the AZD1222 COVID-19 vaccine.

J is TRBJ1-4 and V is TRBV19, with D possibly being TRBD1 (6 bases). The CDR3 consists of 14 residues. In germline, CDR1 is LNHDA, CDR2 SQIVND (reference sequence). Trimming cost V 3 bases and J 8 bases, with 13 bases left between them. Here the CDR3 DNA reads TGTGCCAGTAGTATTGATAGGGGGACGGAAAAACTGTTTTTT. It is translated as CASSIDRGTEKLFF.

V gene TRBV5-1 combines with J gene TRBJ1-4; D gene uncertain. Trimming took off 3 bases at V and 8 bases at J, with 17 bases between the two ends. This CDR3 is built from 15 residues. Germline loops: CDR1 SGHRS, CDR2 YFSETQ. Written as DNA, the CDR3 is TGCGCCAGCAGCTCTTCCCCGGGGATTGGCGAAAAACTGTTTTTT. Encoded protein: CASSSSPGIGEKLFF.

This chain connects TRBV5-4 to TRBJ1-3; TRBD1 matches 8 bases. The J segment lost 2 bases and the V segment lost 2 bases, leaving 0 bases of the junction unmatched. The CDR3 extends over 14 amino acids. Germline CDR1 and CDR2: SGHNT and YYREEE (reference sequence). As DNA, the CDR3 is TGTGCCAGCAGCTTCAGGGGGCCTGGAAACACCATATATTTT. It codes for CASSFRGPGNTIYF. Full variable domain (outside the CDR3, taken from reference TRBV5-4 and TRBJ1-3): ETGVTQSPTHLIKTRGQQVTLRCSSQSGHNTVSWYQQALGQGPQFIFQYYREEENGRGNFPPRFSGLQFPNYSSELNVNALELDDSALYLCASSFRGPGNTIYFGEGSWLTVV.

This chain connects TRBV10-1 to TRBJ2-2; 12 bases are a match to TRBD2. Germline V gene lookup returns CDR1 WNHNN and CDR2 SYGVQD (reference sequence). This CDR3 is 17 amino acids long. With V trimmed by 4 bases and J by 0 bases, 3 bases remained unmatched. Here the CDR3 DNA reads TGCGCCAGCAGTGGTGGGACTAGCGGGCCGAACACCGGGGAGCTGTTTTTT. Translation: CASSGGTSGPNTGELFF.

This clone was detected once. The J gene is TRBJ1-3, the V gene TRBV2; D ambiguous. Per the germline V gene, CDR1 is SNHLY and CDR2 is FYNNEI. This CDR3 contains 14 residues. Trimming took 5 bases from V and 2 from J, leaving 10 bases between them. In DNA form, the CDR3 reads TGTGCCAGCAGTTTAAGTTCCGCTGGAAACACCATATATTTT. This sequence encodes CASSLSSAGNTIYF.

The gene calls are TRBV19 and TRBJ2-7; TRBD2 agrees at 14 bases. Germline V gene lookup returns CDR1 LNHDA and CDR2 SQIVND (reference sequence). This CDR3 has 15 residues. The trim removed 5 bases at V and 3 bases at J, leaving 3 bases unmatched. The CDR3 loop reads CASSPGLAGGYEQYF. In DNA, the CDR3 is TGTGCCAGTAGTCCCGGACTAGCGGGAGGCTACGAGCAGTACTTC.

The CDR3 DNA reads TGTGCCAGTAGTATCCAGGGGGCGAATGAAGCTTTCTTT. Its translation is CASSIQGANEAFF. This chain links TRBV19 with TRBJ1-1; 8 bases map to TRBD1. Trimming removed 3 bases from V and 7 bases from J; junction bases left unmatched: 4. The CDR3 length is 13 residues. Germline CDR1 reads LNHDA; CDR2 reads SQIVND (reference sequence).

The chain uses TRBV5-8 and TRBJ2-7; 11 bases align to TRBD1. The CDR3 is made up of 15 amino acids. V shed 7 bases and J 3 bases; nucleotides not matched to a gene: 9. Per germline, CDR1 SGHTS and CDR2 YDEGEE. Here the CDR3 DNA reads TGTGCCAGCGACTACTTGGGACAGGGGGACTACGAGCAGTACTTC. Residues: CASDYLGQGDYEQYF.

The chain uses TRBV3-1 (or the pseudogene TRBV3-2) and TRBJ2-3; 7 nucleotides align to TRBD2. The CDR3 is 14 residues long. Germline V gives CDR1 LGHDT, CDR2 YNNKEL (reference sequence). The J segment lost 6 bases and the V segment lost 3 bases, leaving 6 bases of the junction unmatched. CDR3 in amino acids: CASSHGGSRDTQYF. CDR3 DNA: TGTGCCAGCAGCCACGGGGGGAGTCGCGATACGCAGTATTTT.

The V and J genes are TRBV5-4 and TRBJ1-3, with D possibly being TRBD1 (5 bases). The CDR3 spans 17 residues. The germline V gene has CDR1 SGHNT and CDR2 YYREEE (reference sequence). V was cut by 2 bases and J by 2 bases, with 17 bases left in between. The DNA for the CDR3 is TGTGCCAGCAGCTTACCCAACCCCGGGGCGGCTGGAAACACCATATATTTT. This gives the protein CASSLPNPGAAGNTIYF.

J is TRBJ2-1 and V is TRBV6-1; a weak D match, TRBD2 (6 bases). The ends were cut back, 7 bases at V and 8 bases at J, with 18 bases in the middle. Germline V gene lookup returns CDR1 MNHNS and CDR2 SASEGT. This CDR3 is 14 amino acids long. The CDR3 coding sequence is TGTGCCAGCACCCCGGGACTTCCCTCCCATGAGCAGTTCTTC. Its protein is CASTPGLPSHEQFF.

The V gene is TRBV4-1, the J gene TRBJ2-7, with 7 bases aligning to TRBD1. The CDR3 consists of 16 residues. Per the germline V gene, CDR1 is MGHRA and CDR2 is YSYEKL. V gave up 6 bases and J gave up 3 bases; unmatched junction bases: 14. The CDR3 region has the DNA TGCGCCAGCAGTGCCCTGCCCGGGGACAGAGTCTACGAGCAGTACTTC. Translating gives CASSALPGDRVYEQYF.

The CDR3 region is CASSSRWTGGPGDTQYF. The CDR3, as DNA: TGTGCCAGCAGCTCGAGGTGGACAGGGGGCCCCGGGGATACGCAGTATTTT. The chain combines TRBV5-4 with TRBJ2-3; the match to TRBD1 covers 11 bases. Germline CDR1 is SGHNT and CDR2 is YYREEE (reference sequence). The CDR3 extends over 17 amino acids. Losses at the gene ends were 3 bases for V and 6 bases for J; bases not matched to a gene: 12.

This sequence joins TRBV6-5 and TRBJ1-5, with D unresolved. The CDR3 has 13 amino acids. In germline, CDR1 is MNHEY, CDR2 SVGAGI. Trimming shortened V by 0 bases and J by 6 bases, and 6 bases separated the two germline ends. As DNA, the CDR3 is TGTGCCAGCAGTTACTCGAAGTTTCAGCCCCAGCATTTT. Protein sequence: CASSYSKFQPQHF.

This rearrangement joins TRBV28 to TRBJ1-5; no definite D call. V lost 4 bases, J lost 2 bases, and 12 bases lay in between. CDR3 length equals 15 residues. Germline CDR1 reads MDHEN; CDR2 reads SYDVKM. CDR3 nucleotide sequence: TGTGCCAGCAGTTCCCCGAATGGTGGCAATCAGCCCCAGCATTTT. Translating gives CASSSPNGGNQPQHF.

This sequence joins TRBV5-1 and TRBJ1-5; no definite D call. The CDR3 spans 16 residues. Germline CDR1 and CDR2: SGHRS and YFSETQ. Trimming took off 0 bases at V and 3 bases at J, with 13 bases between the two ends. In DNA, the CDR3 is TGCGCCAGCAGCTTGGAAGCAGGAGGGAACAATCAGCCCCAGCATTTT. Amino acid sequence: CASSLEAGGNNQPQHF.

The chain joins TRBV3-1 (or the pseudogene TRBV3-2) to TRBJ2-3, with D maybe TRBD2 (6 bases). V shed 6 bases and J shed 2 bases, with 15 bases lying between them. The CDR3 length is 15 residues. CDR1 LGHDT and CDR2 YNNKEL come from the germline V gene (reference sequence). The CDR3 sequence: CASRSGDFLTDTQYF. CDR3 bases: TGTGCCAGCAGAAGTGGGGACTTCCTCACAGATACGCAGTATTTT.

The CDR3 is CASSYKGRSGQGNYGYTF. The CDR3 coding sequence is TGTGCCAGCAGTTACAAGGGAAGATCGGGACAGGGTAACTATGGCTACACCTTC. The chain links TRBV6-2 or TRBV6-3 to TRBJ1-2; TRBD1 matches at 9 bases. V lost 2 bases and J lost 1; bases outside the gene matches: 11. The CDR3 extends over 18 amino acids. The germline CDR1 and CDR2 sequences are MNHEY and SVGEGT.

This sequence joins TRBV7-2 and TRBJ1-2; no definite D call. Germline-derived CDR1 and CDR2 are SGHTA and FQGNSA. The V and J ends lost 3 bases and 5 bases respectively, with 10 bases between them. This CDR3 comprises 13 residues. The CDR3 nucleotides are TGTGCCAGCAGCTTCAAGGCCGAGTATGGCTACACCTTC. As protein: CASSFKAEYGYTF. Complete variable domain (other parts from reference TRBV7-2 and TRBJ1-2): GAGVSQSPSNKVTEKGKDVELRCDPISGHTALYWYRQSLGQGLEFLIYFQGNSAPDKSGLPSDRFSAERTGGSVSTLTIQRTQQEDSAVYLCASSFKAEYGYTFGSGTRLTVV.

V gene TRBV11-3 combines with J gene TRBJ1-6; no definite D call. V shed 0 bases and J shed 5 bases, with 14 bases lying between them. This CDR3 is 17 amino acids long. Per the germline V gene, CDR1 is SGHNT and CDR2 is YENEEA. The CDR3: CASSLEAVFRNNSPLHF. In DNA, the CDR3 is TGTGCCAGCAGCTTAGAAGCCGTTTTCAGGAATAATTCACCCCTCCACTTT. Combining the CDR3 with reference TRBV11-3 and TRBJ1-6 gives the whole variable domain EAGVVQSPRYKIIEKKQPVAFWCNPISGHNTLYWYLQNLGQGPELLIRYENEEAVDDSQLPKDRFSAERLKGVDSTLKIQPAELGDSAVYLCASSLEAVFRNNSPLHFGNGTRLTVT.

The genes are TRBV7-9 and TRBJ2-3, with D possibly being TRBD1 (5 bases). The CDR3 consists of 15 residues. Germline V lookup: CDR1 SEHNR, CDR2 FQNEAQ (reference sequence). V lost 3 bases to trimming and J lost 2 bases, with 12 bases between them. This CDR3 is CASSFDSRFTDTQYF. The CDR3 DNA sequence: TGTGCCAGCAGCTTTGACAGTAGATTCACAGATACGCAGTATTTT.

This chain connects TRBV19 to TRBJ1-3; no firm D call. Germline CDR1 is LNHDA and CDR2 is SQIVND (reference sequence). The CDR3 consists of 13 residues. The V gene lost 5 bases and the J gene lost 4 bases, with 9 bases spanning the gap. As DNA, the CDR3 is TGTGCCAGTAGTCCTCTCAGAGGAAACACCATATATTTT. As protein: CASSPLRGNTIYF. The entire variable domain, with the rest obtained from reference TRBV19 and TRBJ1-3, is as follows: DGGITQSPKYLFRKEGQNVTLSCEQNLNHDAMYWYRQDPGQGLRLIYYSQIVNDFQKGDIAEGYSVSREKKESFPLTVTSAQKNPTAFYLCASSPLRGNTIYFGEGSWLTVV.

The rearrangement uses TRBV29-1 and TRBJ1-1; the D gene is possibly TRBD1 (5 bases). V lost 3 bases to trimming and J lost 0 bases, with 11 bases between them. Germline lookup yields CDR1 SQVTM and CDR2 ANQGSEA. The CDR3 covers 14 residues. The CDR3 loop is CSVEGDLVNTEAFF. CDR3 nucleotide sequence: TGCAGCGTTGAGGGGGACCTGGTGAACACTGAAGCTTTCTTT.

The chain has TRBV5-4 and TRBJ2-3; tentatively, D is TRBD1 or TRBD2 (5 bases each). Germline V gene data show CDR1 as SGHNT and CDR2 as YYREEE (reference sequence). Trimming pared 1 base from V and 6 bases from J, leaving 12 bases between. The length of the CDR3 is 14 residues. This CDR3 reads CASSLWGIKDTQYF. CDR3 in DNA: TGTGCCAGCAGCTTGTGGGGGATCAAGGATACGCAGTATTTT.

The rearrangement joins TRBV5-4 to TRBJ1-1, with 8 nucleotides matching TRBD1. The CDR3 length is 13 residues. Germline CDR1 is SGHNT and CDR2 is YYREEE (reference sequence). Losses at the gene ends were 3 bases for V and 5 bases for J; bases not matched to a gene: 3. The CDR3 is CASSWTGRTEAFF. The CDR3 bases are TGTGCCAGCAGCTGGACAGGGAGGACTGAAGCTTTCTTT.